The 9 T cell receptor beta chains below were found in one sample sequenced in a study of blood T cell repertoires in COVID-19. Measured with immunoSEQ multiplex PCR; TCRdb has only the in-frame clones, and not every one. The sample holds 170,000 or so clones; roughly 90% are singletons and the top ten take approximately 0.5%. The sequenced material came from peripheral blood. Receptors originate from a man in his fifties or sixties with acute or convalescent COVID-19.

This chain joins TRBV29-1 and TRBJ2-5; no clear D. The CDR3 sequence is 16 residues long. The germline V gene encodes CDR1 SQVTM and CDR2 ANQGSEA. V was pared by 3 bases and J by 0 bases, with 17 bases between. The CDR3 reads CSVESALTEYQETQYF. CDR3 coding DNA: TGCAGCGTTGAGAGCGCTTTGACGGAGTACCAAGAGACCCAGTACTTC.

CDR3 protein: CASSFGTDPSPLHF. The CDR3 coding sequence is TGTGCCAGCAGTTTTGGGACAGACCCTTCACCCCTCCACTTT. The chain has TRBV27 and TRBJ1-6; 7 positions agree with TRBD1. The CDR3 consists of 14 residues. J gave up 9 bases and V 3 bases, and 5 bases lay outside the gene matches. Per germline, CDR1 MNHEY and CDR2 SMNVEV (reference sequence).

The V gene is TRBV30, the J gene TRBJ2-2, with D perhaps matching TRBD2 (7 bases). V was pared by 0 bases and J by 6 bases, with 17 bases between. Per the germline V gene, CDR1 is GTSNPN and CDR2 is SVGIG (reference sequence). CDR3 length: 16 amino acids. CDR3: CAWSVRGRGRAGELFF. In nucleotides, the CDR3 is TGTGCCTGGAGTGTACGAGGGAGGGGGAGGGCCGGGGAGCTGTTTTTT.

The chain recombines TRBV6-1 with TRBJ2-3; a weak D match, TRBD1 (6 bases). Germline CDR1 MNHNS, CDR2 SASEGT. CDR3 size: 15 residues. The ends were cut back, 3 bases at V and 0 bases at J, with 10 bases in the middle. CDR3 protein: CASSDRGHSTDTQYF. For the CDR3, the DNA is TGTGCCAGCAGTGACAGGGGCCATAGCACAGATACGCAGTATTTT.

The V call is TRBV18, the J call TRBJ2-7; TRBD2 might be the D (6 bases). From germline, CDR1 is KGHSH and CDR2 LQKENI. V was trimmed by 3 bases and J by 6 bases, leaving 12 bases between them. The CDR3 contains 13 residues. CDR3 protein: CASSPQRGVEQYV. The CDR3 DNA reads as TGTGCCAGCTCACCGCAACGCGGGGTCGAGCAGTACGTC.

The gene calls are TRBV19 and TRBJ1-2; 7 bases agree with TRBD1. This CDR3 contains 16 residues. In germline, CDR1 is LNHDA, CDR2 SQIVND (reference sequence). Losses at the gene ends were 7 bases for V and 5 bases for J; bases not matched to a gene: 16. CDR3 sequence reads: CASTRGGTSLPYGYTF. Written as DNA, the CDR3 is TGTGCCAGTACCAGAGGGGGCACCAGCCTCCCGTATGGCTACACCTTC.

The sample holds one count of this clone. In DNA form, the CDR3 reads TGTGCCACCTACCCGGGGAGGGCGGGGGTATCGCCCCAGCATTTT. It codes for CATYPGRAGVSPQHF. This rearrangement joins TRBV6-5 to TRBJ1-5, with a weak D call TRBD1 (5 bases). The length of the CDR3 is 15 residues. CDR1 and CDR2 from the germline V gene are MNHEY and SVGAGI. Between the trimmed V and J ends, which lost 10 bases and 9 bases, there was a span of 25 bases.

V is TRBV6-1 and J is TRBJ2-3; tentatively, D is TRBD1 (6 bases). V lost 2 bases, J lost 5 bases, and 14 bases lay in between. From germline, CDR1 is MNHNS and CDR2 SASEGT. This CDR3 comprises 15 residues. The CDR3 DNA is TGTGCCAGCAGTGAAACTACAGGGTATGGAGATACGCAGTATTTT. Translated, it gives CASSETTGYGDTQYF.

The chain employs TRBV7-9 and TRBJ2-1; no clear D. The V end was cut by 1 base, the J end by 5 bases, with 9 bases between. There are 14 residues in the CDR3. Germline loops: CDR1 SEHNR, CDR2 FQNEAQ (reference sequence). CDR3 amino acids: CASSLEELDNEQFF. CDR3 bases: TGTGCCAGCAGCTTAGAGGAGCTAGACAATGAGCAGTTCTTC.